This entry concerns a single TCR beta chain. These data come from a study of blood T cell repertoires in COVID-19. As for the study in general: From the United States, Italy and Spain came samples of acute and convalescent COVID-19. T cells, B-cell-depleted T cells, or PBMCs provided the cDNA or gDNA that served as material.

As processed by the authors: Amplification of reference gene primers provided the estimated nucleated cell counts. The data were produced by immunoSEQ multiplex PCR, yet TCRdb's version contains in-frame clones alone and is incomplete. The DNA gave D and trimming, while V, J and clone size come from that table. The data contain approximately 76,000 clones, roughly nine tenths of them seen just once; the ten biggest clones take up around 13%. This sequence originates from an older woman with acute or convalescent COVID-19. Sequencing used peripheral blood.

The CDR3 protein is CASSLDRGDNQPQHF. For the CDR3, the DNA is TGTGCCAGCAGCTTGGACAGGGGGGATAATCAGCCCCAGCATTTT. The V gene is TRBV5-5, the J gene TRBJ1-5, with 8 nucleotides matching TRBD1. V lost 0 bases and J lost 4; bases outside the gene matches: 3. Germline V gene data show CDR1 as SGHKS and CDR2 as YYEKEE (reference sequence). The CDR3 has 15 amino acids.